This record looks at one TCR beta chain sequence and its context. This sample stems from a study of CDR3 diversity in severe acne. With 6 bases clipped from V and 4 bases from J, the junction kept 9 bases outside the gene matches. Germline loops: CDR1 DFQATT, CDR2 SNEGSKA (reference sequence). The CDR3 has 14 amino acids. TCRdb used MiXCR to reprocess the PCR reads, holding one entry per CDR3 protein. This table has around 100,000 distinct CDR3 sequences, roughly 51% appearing once. This rearrangement joins TRBV20-1 to TRBJ2-7, with 10 bases fitting TRBD1. The receptor's source is a male donor with acne. The specimen sequenced was blood. CDR3 sequence: CSARPGTGVYEQYF. In DNA, the CDR3 is TGCAGTGCCCGTCCCGGGACAGGGGTGTACGAGCAGTACTTC.